Included here is one TCR beta chain sequence, with context. Germline CDR1 is SGHVS and CDR2 is FNYEAQ. V lost 5 bases to trimming and J lost 5 bases, with 19 bases between them. The CDR3 is made up of 16 amino acids. These data originate in a study of control samples from healthy donors and cancer patients. The repertoire was sequenced with immunoSEQ multiplex PCR; TCRdb's copy has only in-frame clones and lacks some. The data contain about 110,000 clones, around 80% of them singletons. The sequence came from a man between 18 and 29 years old in good health. This sequence joins TRBV7-6 and TRBJ2-1; D is possibly TRBD1 or TRBD2 (5 bases each). The sample consisted of blood. The CDR3 sequence is CASSATTGLAHNEQFF. The CDR3 nucleotides are TGTGCCAGCAGCGCTACAACGGGGCTAGCCCACAATGAGCAGTTCTTC.